The source of this T cell receptor (beta chain) is a study of regulatory T cells in long-lasting Graves disease. Building the TCR beta libraries relied on iRepertoire HTBI primers, and CDR3 regions underwent Arm-PCR. TCRdb re-analysed the multiplex PCR reads in MiXCR, keeping a single row per CDR3 protein. In the table there are 400,000 to 500,000 distinct CDR3 sequences, around 14% of which are singletons. This clonotype was recorded many times. Trimming cost V 4 bases and J 2 bases, with 10 bases left between them. Germline V gene lookup returns CDR1 KGHDR and CDR2 SFDVKD. The CDR3 is made up of 14 amino acids. Time point denoted: newly diagnosed GD, antithyroid drugs for less than 3 months. From RNA extracted from PBMCs, the TCR library was made. In addition, the sample was reused for a study of T cells in Graves' hyperthyroidism and ophthalmopathy.

The chain couples TRBV24-1 to TRBJ1-2, with D unclear. The specimen was peripheral blood mononuclear cells (PBMCs), collected at new diagnosis, from a patient treated with antithyroid drugs. The clonotype was recovered from a woman in her twenties or thirties with Graves disease. The CDR3 here is CATSDTGINYGYTF. The DNA for the CDR3 is TGTGCCACCAGTGACACGGGGATCAACTATGGCTACACCTTC.